Each of the 26 T cell receptor beta chains below was sequenced from the same sample in a study of T cell responses to AZD1222 COVID-19 vaccine. Libraries were prepared by immunoSEQ multiplex PCR; TCRdb keeps only in-frame clonotypes and omits some of them. The sample includes approximately 120,000 clones, nearly 90% of them seen just once. The sequencing used peripheral blood, collected 28 days after the second AZD1222 dose. The receptors derive from an adult who received the AZD1222 COVID-19 vaccine.

The rearrangement joins TRBV30 to TRBJ2-2; 9 nucleotides align to TRBD2. Germline V gene lookup returns CDR1 GTSNPN and CDR2 SVGIG (reference sequence). The CDR3 consists of 14 residues. Losses at the gene ends were 4 bases for V and 7 bases for J; bases not matched to a gene: 7. The CDR3 protein is CAWKLAGRIGELFF. The DNA for the CDR3 is TGTGCCTGGAAACTAGCGGGTCGAATCGGGGAGCTGTTTTTT.

The chain recombines TRBV30 with TRBJ1-3; unclear D gene. The CDR3 covers 13 residues. V gave up 5 bases and J gave up 2 bases, with 10 bases separating them. Germline loops: CDR1 GTSNPN, CDR2 SVGIG (reference sequence). CDR3 in DNA: TGTGCCTGGGACTCTGCCGCTGGAAACACCATATATTTT. Translated, it gives CAWDSAAGNTIYF.

This chain connects TRBV29-1 to TRBJ1-1; 9 positions match TRBD1. CDR3 length: 14 residues. The germline CDR1 and CDR2 sequences are SQVTM and ANQGSEA. V lost 7 bases, J lost 4 bases, and 10 bases stayed unmatched. CDR3 nucleotides: TGCAGCGCCCTAGATTCGACAGGGGGCACTGAAGCTTTCTTT. As protein: CSALDSTGGTEAFF. Full variable domain (outside the CDR3, taken from reference TRBV29-1 and TRBJ1-1): SAVISQKPSRDICQRGTSLTIQCQVDSQVTMMFWYRQQPGQSLTLIATANQGSEATYESGFVIDKFPISRPNLTFSTLTVSNMSPEDSSIYLCSALDSTGGTEAFFGQGTRLTVV.

The CDR3 loop is CASSTWGTGVTEAFF. The CDR3 region has the DNA TGTGCCAGTTCTACCTGGGGGACAGGGGTCACTGAAGCTTTCTTT. The chain employs TRBV19 and TRBJ1-1, with 10 positions matching TRBD1. Trimming took 8 bases from V and 4 from J; bases not matched to a gene: 10. Germline V CDR1 and CDR2: LNHDA, SQIVND (reference sequence). CDR3 length equals 15 residues. The full variable domain, its missing parts supplied by reference TRBV19 and TRBJ1-1, is DGGITQSPKYLFRKEGQNVTLSCEQNLNHDAMYWYRQDPGQGLRLIYYSQIVNDFQKGDIAEGYSVSREKKESFPLTVTSAQKNPTAFYLCASSTWGTGVTEAFFGQGTRLTVV.

V and J are TRBV29-1 and TRBJ1-2, with a tentative D call TRBD1 (5 bases). Germline V gene data show CDR1 as SQVTM and CDR2 as ANQGSEA. V lost 2 bases and J lost 2, with 6 bases in between. This CDR3 spans 12 amino acids. As DNA, the CDR3 is TGCAGCGTTGAAAGGGGAAACTATGGCTACACCTTC. It encodes CSVERGNYGYTF.

This rearrangement joins TRBV27 to TRBJ2-7; maybe TRBD1 (6 bases). The CDR3 consists of 16 residues. Germline-derived CDR1 and CDR2 are MNHEY and SMNVEV (reference sequence). The ends were cut back, 3 bases at V and 1 base at J, with 16 bases in the middle. This chain's CDR3 is CASSFGLGAPSYEQYF. CDR3 nucleotide sequence: TGTGCCAGCAGTTTTGGATTGGGGGCCCCTTCCTACGAGCAGTACTTC.

This clone was observed once. The J gene is TRBJ1-4, the V gene TRBV2; the D gene is possibly TRBD1 (6 bases). The V end was cut by 8 bases, the J end by 0 bases, with 10 bases between. The CDR3 extends over 14 amino acids. Germline V CDR1 and CDR2: SNHLY, FYNNEI. For the CDR3, the DNA is TGTGCCAGCGCCCACAGGGCAACTAATGAAAAACTGTTTTTT. Its protein product is CASAHRATNEKLFF. Looking up the rest from reference TRBV2 and TRBJ1-4 gives the full variable domain: EPEVTQTPSHQVTQMGQEVILRCVPISNHLYFYWYRQILGQKVEFLVSFYNNEISEKSEIFDDQFSVERPDGSNFTLKIRSTKLEDSAMYFCASAHRATNEKLFFGSGTQLSVL.

The chain recombines TRBV10-3 with TRBJ2-7; 9 positions agree with TRBD2. This CDR3 comprises 15 residues. V was pared by 4 bases and J by 2 bases, with 6 bases of the junction left unmatched. Germline assignment: CDR1 ENHRY and CDR2 SYGVKD. The CDR3 is CAISGRGGITYEQYF. DNA of the CDR3: TGTGCCATCAGTGGGCGGGGGGGGATCACCTACGAGCAGTACTTC.

The chain uses TRBV19 and TRBJ1-1; a possible D gene is TRBD1 (6 bases). This CDR3 is built from 15 residues. Germline V gene sequence: CDR1 LNHDA, CDR2 SQIVND (reference sequence). V was shortened by 7 bases and J by 1 base, with 16 bases between the two germline ends. The CDR3 sequence is CASKSTEQGNTEAFF. CDR3 sequence (DNA): TGTGCCAGTAAATCTACCGAACAGGGGAACACTGAAGCTTTCTTT.

The chain employs TRBV10-2 and TRBJ2-1; 7 positions match TRBD1. CDR3 length: 14 residues. The germline CDR1 and CDR2 sequences are WSHSY and SAAADI. The junction had 16 bases not matched to a gene; V was cut back by 11 bases and J by 9 bases. CDR3 residues: CAALEIQGKFEQFF. CDR3 nucleotides: TGCGCCGCCCTAGAAATACAGGGGAAGTTTGAGCAGTTCTTC.

CDR3 protein: CASSGPSMNYGYTF. As DNA, the CDR3 is TGTGCCAGCAGCGGCCCGAGTATGAACTATGGCTACACCTTC. The rearrangement uses TRBV7-2 and TRBJ1-2; D call uncertain. From germline, CDR1 is SGHTA and CDR2 FQGNSA. Trimming took off 5 bases at V and 2 bases at J, with 12 bases between the two ends. The CDR3 contains 14 residues.

V usage is TRBV19 and J usage is TRBJ2-3, with D tentatively TRBD2 (7 bases). V dropped 1 base and J dropped 6 bases, with 20 bases sitting between them. CDR1 LNHDA and CDR2 SQIVND come from the germline V gene (reference sequence). The CDR3 spans 17 residues. The CDR3 nucleotides read TGTGCCAGTAGTATAGGGGGGGGCTATGACACGGCGGATACGCAGTATTTT. It specifies CASSIGGGYDTADTQYF.

This clone was seen once. The chain combines TRBV2 with TRBJ2-5; 10 nucleotides align to TRBD2. Germline lookup yields CDR1 SNHLY and CDR2 FYNNEI. This CDR3 comprises 14 residues. V shed 7 bases and J 5 bases; nucleotides not matched to a gene: 7. CDR3 residues: CASTGLASFETQYF. CDR3 sequence (DNA): TGTGCCAGCACGGGACTAGCGTCTTTTGAGACCCAGTACTTC.

This chain uses TRBV7-6 with TRBJ1-1; 11 bases are a match to TRBD1. Germline values: CDR1 SGHVS, CDR2 FNYEAQ. This CDR3 region has 15 residues. V dropped 4 bases and J dropped 4; count of bases not matched to a gene: 5. This chain's CDR3 is CASSSRTGGPTEAFF. CDR3 DNA: TGTGCCAGCAGCTCGCGGACAGGGGGCCCCACTGAAGCTTTCTTT.

The genes are TRBV12-3 or TRBV12-4 and TRBJ1-1; no reliable D call. V dropped 5 bases and J dropped 5 bases, with 12 bases sitting between them. The CDR3 is 13 amino acids. The CDR3 loop reads CASSTRTGTEAFF. Here the CDR3 DNA reads TGTGCCAGCAGTACAAGGACGGGGACTGAAGCTTTCTTT.

This chain's CDR3 is CASSIRTLSNQPQHF. The CDR3 DNA reads as TGTGCCAGTAGTATAAGGACACTTAGCAATCAGCCCCAGCATTTT. The chain links TRBV19 to TRBJ1-5; maybe TRBD1 (5 bases). This CDR3 spans 15 amino acids. Germline V gives CDR1 LNHDA, CDR2 SQIVND (reference sequence). V was trimmed by 2 bases and J by 0 bases, leaving 8 bases between them.

The chain uses TRBV18 and TRBJ1-1; D might be TRBD1 (6 bases). Germline V gene sequence: CDR1 KGHSH, CDR2 LQKENI. Trimming cost V 2 bases and J 3 bases, with 10 bases left between them. This CDR3 contains 14 residues. The CDR3 here is CASSPGGLDTEAFF. The CDR3 DNA follows: TGTGCCAGCTCACCAGGGGGGCTTGACACTGAAGCTTTCTTT.

The chain is built from TRBV27 and TRBJ2-1; D is tentatively TRBD1 or TRBD2 (6 bases each). This CDR3 has 14 residues. V gave up 3 bases and J gave up 9 bases, with 15 bases separating them. Per germline, CDR1 MNHEY and CDR2 SMNVEV (reference sequence). The CDR3, as DNA: TGTGCCAGCAGTTTGGTGAGCGGAGGGGGTGAGCAGTTCTTC. Translation gives CASSLVSGGGEQFF.

The rearrangement joins TRBV5-1 to TRBJ2-7, with a tentative D call TRBD2 (6 bases). CDR3 size: 15 residues. Per germline, CDR1 SGHRS and CDR2 YFSETQ. V gave up 4 bases and J gave up 0 bases, with 14 bases separating them. The CDR3 coding sequence is TGCGCCAGCAGCCCCCTGCAGACTAGCTCCTACGAGCAGTACTTC. Translating it yields CASSPLQTSSYEQYF. The full variable domain, with the rest looked up from reference TRBV5-1 and TRBJ2-7, is KAGVTQTPRYLIKTRGQQVTLSCSPISGHRSVSWYQQTPGQGLQFLFEYFSETQRNKGNFPGRFSGRQFSNSRSEMNVSTLELGDSALYLCASSPLQTSSYEQYFGPGTRLTVT.

In its sample, this clone was seen once. The chain employs TRBV28 and TRBJ2-7; 10 bases agree with TRBD2. Unmatched junction bases numbered 6, after V lost 3 bases and J lost 4 bases. This CDR3 has 15 residues. CDR1 and CDR2 from the germline V gene are MDHEN and SYDVKM. For the CDR3, the DNA is TGTGCCAGCAGTTTTGAACTAGCGGGACTGTACGAGCAGTACTTC. It encodes CASSFELAGLYEQYF. The full variable domain, with the rest looked up from reference TRBV28 and TRBJ2-7, is DVKVTQSSRYLVKRTGEKVFLECVQDMDHENMFWYRQDPGLGLRLIYFSYDVKMKEKGDIPEGYSVSREKKERFSLILESASTNQTSMYLCASSFELAGLYEQYFGPGTRLTVT.

The rearrangement uses TRBV5-6 and TRBJ1-1; D is undetermined. CDR1 is SGHDT and CDR2 is YYEEEE in the germline V gene. V was clipped by 1 base and J by 0 bases, with 4 bases between them. CDR3 length equals 13 residues. The CDR3 region has the DNA TGTGCCAGCAGCTTGACGATGAACACTGAAGCTTTCTTT. It yields the protein CASSLTMNTEAFF.

This chain links TRBV4-1 with TRBJ2-3; 8 nucleotides match TRBD1. CDR3 size: 16 residues. The germline V gene encodes CDR1 MGHRA and CDR2 YSYEKL. V lost 6 bases and J lost 2; bases outside the gene matches: 10. The CDR3 DNA reads as TGCGCCAGCAGTTGGGGATCGGACAGGGTCACAGATACGCAGTATTTT. Protein product: CASSWGSDRVTDTQYF.

DNA for the CDR3: TGCGCCAGCAGCCGAGCAGGGACCGCTGAAGCTTTCTTT. Its protein is CASSRAGTAEAFF. J is TRBJ1-1 and V is TRBV4-3, with a tentative D call TRBD1 (5 bases). The V and J ends lost 4 bases and 6 bases respectively, with 12 bases between them. The length of the CDR3 is 13 residues. Germline assignment: CDR1 LGHNA and CDR2 YSLEER.

The J gene is TRBJ1-2, the V gene TRBV5-4, with D uncertain. Germline CDR1 is SGHNT and CDR2 is YYREEE (reference sequence). The CDR3 is 15 residues long. Trimming left V 0 bases short and J 1 base short, with 10 bases between. CDR3: CASSLAGGYNYGYTF. Written as DNA, the CDR3 is TGTGCCAGCAGCTTGGCCGGCGGTTATAACTATGGCTACACCTTC.

This clone was detected only once. The chain carries TRBV19 and TRBJ2-2; either TRBD1 or TRBD2 may supply D (5 bases each). V lost 5 bases, J lost 4 bases, and 14 bases lay in between. Germline V gene sequence: CDR1 LNHDA, CDR2 SQIVND (reference sequence). There are 15 residues in the CDR3. CDR3 region: CASSEGRRFTGELFF. For the CDR3, the DNA is TGTGCCAGTAGTGAGGGACGGCGTTTCACCGGGGAGCTGTTTTTT.

The gene calls are TRBV19 and TRBJ1-1, with 9 bases that match TRBD1. J was trimmed by 5 bases and V by 5 bases; bases with no gene match: 6. CDR3 length: 14 amino acids. Germline V lookup: CDR1 LNHDA, CDR2 SQIVND (reference sequence). The chain's CDR3 is CASSADRGGTEAFF. The CDR3 coding sequence is TGTGCCAGTAGTGCTGACAGGGGGGGGACTGAAGCTTTCTTT.